These 12 T cell receptor beta chains originate from one sample sequenced in a study of cytomegalovirus exposure and HLA in healthy donors. The PCR employed 60 Vbeta primers together with 13 Jbeta primers. Here immunoSEQ multiplex PCR was the method, and the copy in TCRdb shows in-frame clones only, minus some. The profile covers under 150,000 clones, with around nine tenths appearing a single time and more than 4.5% taken by the ten largest. The sequencing sample was made of PBMCs. The origin of the receptors is a woman aged 25 to 45 in good health and CMV-seronegative.

This clone appeared a few times. The chain joins TRBV5-6 to TRBJ2-7; D might be TRBD2 (5 bases). The ends were cut back, 4 bases at V and 3 bases at J, with 11 bases in the middle. Germline assignment: CDR1 SGHDT and CDR2 YYEEEE. The CDR3 consists of 13 residues. CDR3 DNA: TGTGCCAGCAGCCGGGGTAGGCACTACGAGCAGTACTTC. It codes for CASSRGRHYEQYF.

In this sample, this clone turned up once. V gene TRBV7-9 combines with J gene TRBJ2-2; D unresolved. The CDR3 is made up of 14 amino acids. The germline V gene has CDR1 SEHNR and CDR2 FQNEAQ (reference sequence). V shed 5 bases and J shed 3 bases, with 10 bases lying between them. The CDR3 DNA follows: TGTGCCAGCAGCGGAGAGTACGACACCGGGGAGCTGTTTTTT. It specifies CASSGEYDTGELFF.

This clone was counted once. J is TRBJ2-7 and V is TRBV6-1, with 7 bases fitting TRBD1. CDR3 length: 16 residues. Losses at the gene ends were 0 bases for V and 1 base for J; bases not matched to a gene: 6. CDR1 MNHNS and CDR2 SASEGT come from the germline V gene. CDR3 in DNA: TGTGCCAGCAGTGAAGCCGGGACAGAACTTTCCTACGAGCAGTACTTC. This sequence encodes CASSEAGTELSYEQYF.

This rearrangement joins TRBV6-1 to TRBJ2-4; 12 bases are shared with TRBD1. The CDR3 extends over 18 amino acids. In germline, CDR1 is MNHNS, CDR2 SASEGT. With 2 bases clipped from V and 3 bases from J, the junction kept 8 bases outside the gene matches. Here the CDR3 DNA reads TGTGCCAGCAGTGAATTTTTGGGGACAGGGGGCATCAAAAACATTCAGTACTTC. Protein sequence: CASSEFLGTGGIKNIQYF.

The chain is built from TRBV4-1 and TRBJ1-1; no reliable D call. The V and J ends lost 0 bases and 0 bases respectively, with 8 bases between them. From germline, CDR1 is MGHRA and CDR2 YSYEKL. The length of the CDR3 is 15 residues. The CDR3 DNA is TGCGCCAGCAGCCAAGATACTGGGCTGAACACTGAAGCTTTCTTT. As protein: CASSQDTGLNTEAFF.

The J gene is TRBJ1-4, the V gene TRBV4-3; D possibly corresponds to TRBD1 (6 bases). Germline lookup yields CDR1 LGHNA and CDR2 YSLEER. CDR3 length: 14 residues. Trimming removed 4 bases from V and 6 bases from J, with 12 bases in between. In DNA, the CDR3 is TGCGCCAGCAGCCGTCAGGGGTACGATGAAAAACTGTTTTTT. Translating gives CASSRQGYDEKLFF.

The chain couples TRBV2 to TRBJ2-6; the D is unclear. The ends were cut back, 4 bases at V and 2 bases at J, with 6 bases in the middle. CDR3 length: 14 residues. The germline V gene has CDR1 SNHLY and CDR2 FYNNEI. The CDR3 region is CASSVAAGANVLTF. CDR3 DNA sequence: TGTGCCAGCAGTGTTGCGGCTGGGGCCAACGTCCTGACTTTC.

The chain couples TRBV4-3 to TRBJ2-1, with 8 bases aligning to TRBD2. Germline lookup yields CDR1 LGHNA and CDR2 YSLEER. This CDR3 comprises 19 residues. V dropped 3 bases and J dropped 8; count of bases not matched to a gene: 21. CDR3 sequence reads: CASSHVRAGASRLGDEQFF. CDR3 nucleotide sequence: TGCGCCAGCAGCCACGTACGAGCGGGAGCGAGCCGCCTTGGCGATGAGCAGTTCTTC.

The V call is TRBV18, the J call TRBJ2-1; a weak D match, TRBD2 (5 bases). Germline values: CDR1 KGHSH, CDR2 LQKENI. V was cut by 2 bases and J by 5 bases, with 13 bases left in between. This CDR3 spans 15 amino acids. This chain's CDR3 is CASSPMASQHNEQFF. Written as DNA, the CDR3 is TGTGCCAGCTCACCAATGGCTAGCCAACACAATGAGCAGTTCTTC.

V is TRBV7-3 and J is TRBJ2-2; D is ambiguous. This CDR3 has 13 amino acids. Trimming cost V 2 bases and J 3 bases, with 4 bases left between them. CDR1 and CDR2 from the germline V gene are SGHTA and FQGTGA. Here the CDR3 reads CASSLSYTGELFF. CDR3 DNA: TGTGCCAGCAGCTTATCCTACACCGGGGAGCTGTTTTTT.

The V call is TRBV15, the J call TRBJ2-4, with TRBD2 matching over 10 bases. In germline, CDR1 is LNHNV, CDR2 YYDKDF (reference sequence). The V segment lost 1 base and the J segment 0 bases; nucleotides outside the gene matches: 9. This CDR3 comprises 19 residues. CDR3 residues: CATSRAQREGGLAKNIQYF. The DNA for the CDR3 is TGTGCCACCAGCAGAGCCCAGCGGGAGGGTGGATTAGCCAAAAACATTCAGTACTTC. Full variable domain (rest looked up from reference TRBV15 and TRBJ2-4): DAMVIQNPRYQVTQFGKPVTLSCSQTLNHNVMYWYQQKSSQAPKLLFHYYDKDFNNEADTPDNFQSRRPNTSFCFLDIRSPGLGDTAMYLCATSRAQREGGLAKNIQYFGAGTRLSVL.

V and J are TRBV15 and TRBJ2-3, with D tentatively TRBD1 (6 bases). Trimming shortened V by 5 bases and J by 11 bases, and 20 bases separated the two germline ends. The germline V gene encodes CDR1 LNHNV and CDR2 YYDKDF (reference sequence). This CDR3 region has 14 residues. The CDR3 here is CATSRDTSFGGQYF. CDR3 bases: TGTGCCACCAGCCGGGACACTTCCTTTGGGGGGCAGTATTTT.